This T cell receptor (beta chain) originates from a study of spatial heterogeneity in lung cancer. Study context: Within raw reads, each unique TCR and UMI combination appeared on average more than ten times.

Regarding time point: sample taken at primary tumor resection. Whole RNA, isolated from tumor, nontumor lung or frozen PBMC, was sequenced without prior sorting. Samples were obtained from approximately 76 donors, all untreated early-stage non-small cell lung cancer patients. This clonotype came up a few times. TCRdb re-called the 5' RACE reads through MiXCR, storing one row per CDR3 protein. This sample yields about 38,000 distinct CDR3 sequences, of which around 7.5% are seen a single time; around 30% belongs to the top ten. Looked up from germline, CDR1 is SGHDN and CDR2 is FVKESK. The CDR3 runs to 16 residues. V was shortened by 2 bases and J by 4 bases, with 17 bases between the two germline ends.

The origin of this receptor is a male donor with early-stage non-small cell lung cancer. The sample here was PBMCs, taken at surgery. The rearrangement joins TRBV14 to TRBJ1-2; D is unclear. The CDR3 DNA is TGTGCCAGCAGCCAACAAGGACGACTCAGGTCCTATGGCTACACCTTC. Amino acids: CASSQQGRLRSYGYTF.